What follows are 23 T cell receptor beta chains derived from one specimen sequenced in a study of shared clonotypes between healthy human individuals. Data came from immunoSEQ multiplex PCR; TCRdb stores just in-frame clones and leaves some out. The table shows fewer than 650,000 clones, with 60% to 85% occurring only once. Sequencing input: PBMCs. These TCRs come from a woman in her thirties or forties in good health. Some clones in this sample may be carry-over from other donors' samples.

V and J are TRBV7-2 and TRBJ2-1; no definite D call. Trimming stripped 5 bases from V and 9 bases from J, with 20 bases between. CDR1 and CDR2 (germline): SGHTA, FQGNSA. The CDR3 has 15 residues. CDR3 in amino acids: CASSLESLGSSEQFF. The CDR3 DNA sequence: TGTGCCAGCAGCCTAGAGTCCCTAGGATCGAGTGAGCAGTTCTTC. Supplemented by reference TRBV7-2 and TRBJ2-1, the full variable domain reads GAGVSQSPSNKVTEKGKDVELRCDPISGHTALYWYRQSLGQGLEFLIYFQGNSAPDKSGLPSDRFSAERTGGSVSTLTIQRTQQEDSAVYLCASSLESLGSSEQFFGPGTRLTVL.

V usage is TRBV20-1 and J usage is TRBJ2-7; D remains ambiguous. Germline CDR1 and CDR2: DFQATT and SNEGSKA (reference sequence). CDR3 length: 11 residues. The V and J ends lost 6 bases and 7 bases respectively, with 13 bases between them. The CDR3 loop reads CSARTLGEQYF. CDR3 DNA: TGCAGTGCCCGAACGTTGGGGGAGCAGTACTTC.

The rearrangement joins TRBV5-6 to TRBJ2-1; TRBD2 matches 7 bases. Germline loops: CDR1 SGHDT, CDR2 YYEEEE. This CDR3 spans 15 amino acids. After removal of 1 base from V and 10 bases from J, the junction contained 11 bases not matched to a gene. CDR3 nucleotides: TGTGCCAGCAGCTTGAGAGGCGGGAGATACGACGAGCAGTTCTTC. This gives the protein CASSLRGGRYDEQFF.

This clone came up a few times. The chain employs TRBV7-3 and TRBJ1-2, with D hard to call. From germline, CDR1 is SGHTA and CDR2 FQGTGA. CDR3 length: 13 residues. V shed 2 bases and J shed 4 bases, with 8 bases lying between them. In nucleotides, the CDR3 is TGTGCCAGCAGCTTAGGCCGCGGCTATGGCTACACCTTC. Its translation is CASSLGRGYGYTF.

V and J are TRBV9 and TRBJ2-7; D is perhaps TRBD1 (6 bases). Deletions cut 4 bases from V and 2 bases from J, with 13 bases between. The CDR3 contains 14 residues. Germline loops: CDR1 SGDLS, CDR2 YYNGEE. As DNA, the CDR3 is TGTGCCAGCAGCCCTTGGACAGCTCCCTACGAGCAGTACTTC. The encoded protein is CASSPWTAPYEQYF.

The rearrangement uses TRBV19 and TRBJ2-7, with 7 bases fitting TRBD1. J gave up 1 base and V 6 bases, and 9 bases lay outside the gene matches. Per the germline V gene, CDR1 is LNHDA and CDR2 is SQIVND (reference sequence). The CDR3 totals 15 residues. DNA for the CDR3: TGTGCCAGTAGGGACAGGTTGGGATCTTCCTACGAGCAGTACTTC. Its protein product is CASRDRLGSSYEQYF.

This rearrangement joins TRBV30 to TRBJ1-3; maybe TRBD1 (6 bases). This CDR3 has 16 amino acids. V lost 2 bases and J 0 bases, leaving 14 bases between the germline ends. Germline CDR1 and CDR2: GTSNPN and SVGIG (reference sequence). CDR3 bases: TGTGCCTGGAGTCGCGGGGGCCGAAGCTCTGGAAACACCATATATTTT. Its protein is CAWSRGGRSSGNTIYF.

The genes are TRBV28 and TRBJ1-4, with D unclear. The V gene lost 5 bases and the J gene lost 5 bases, with 12 bases spanning the gap. The CDR3 covers 14 residues. Germline CDR1 MDHEN, CDR2 SYDVKM. This chain's CDR3 is CASSTPPLNEKLFF. DNA for the CDR3: TGTGCCAGCAGTACACCACCTCTCAATGAAAAACTGTTTTTT.

The chain has TRBV28 and TRBJ1-4, with D maybe TRBD1 (6 bases). Germline V gene lookup returns CDR1 MDHEN and CDR2 SYDVKM. CDR3 length equals 16 residues. Trimming took 6 bases from V and 3 from J, leaving 17 bases between them. In nucleotides, the CDR3 is TGTGCCAGCAGGCCACAGGGAGTGATTCCTAATGAAAAACTGTTTTTT. Translation: CASRPQGVIPNEKLFF. The full variable domain, with the rest looked up from reference TRBV28 and TRBJ1-4, is DVKVTQSSRYLVKRTGEKVFLECVQDMDHENMFWYRQDPGLGLRLIYFSYDVKMKEKGDIPEGYSVSREKKERFSLILESASTNQTSMYLCASRPQGVIPNEKLFFGSGTQLSVL.

CDR3: CASSLEPQVYQETQYF. Written as DNA, the CDR3 is TGTGCCAGCAGCTTGGAGCCTCAGGTTTACCAAGAGACCCAGTACTTC. This chain connects TRBV5-6 to TRBJ2-5; no clear D gene. Germline CDR1 and CDR2: SGHDT and YYEEEE. The CDR3 is made up of 16 amino acids. V was cut by 0 bases and J by 0 bases, with 12 bases left in between.

V gene TRBV7-8 combines with J gene TRBJ2-7, with D tentatively TRBD2 (6 bases). Germline V gives CDR1 SGHVS, CDR2 FQNEAQ. The ends were cut back, 8 bases at V and 0 bases at J, with 17 bases in the middle. CDR3 length: 15 amino acids. The CDR3 nucleotides are TGTGCCAGCTCCGATAGGGCGGGATTCTCCTACGAGCAGTACTTC. Translating gives CASSDRAGFSYEQYF.

The chain recombines TRBV19 with TRBJ2-5; 13 nucleotides agree with TRBD2. CDR3 length: 15 residues. Germline V CDR1 and CDR2: LNHDA, SQIVND (reference sequence). After removal of 5 bases from V and 4 bases from J, the junction contained 4 bases not matched to a gene. The CDR3 sequence: CASSPWTSGRETQYF. The CDR3 coding sequence is TGTGCCAGTAGTCCCTGGACTAGCGGGAGAGAGACCCAGTACTTC.

The chain carries TRBV2 and TRBJ2-7; D gene ambiguous. Trimming stripped 2 bases from V and 0 bases from J, with 11 bases between. In germline, CDR1 is SNHLY, CDR2 FYNNEI. The CDR3 covers 15 residues. CDR3 sequence reads: CASSEPWPSSYEQYF. CDR3 bases: TGTGCCAGCAGTGAACCCTGGCCCAGCTCCTACGAGCAGTACTTC.

This clone was observed a handful of times. The chain joins TRBV27 to TRBJ1-1; D not certain. This CDR3 spans 13 amino acids. Germline V gives CDR1 MNHEY, CDR2 SMNVEV (reference sequence). Trimming left V 6 bases short and J 0 bases short, with 8 bases between. CDR3 sequence reads: CASRNNMNTEAFF. CDR3 bases: TGTGCCAGCAGGAACAACATGAACACTGAAGCTTTCTTT.

This chain connects TRBV18 to TRBJ2-1, with D unclear. This CDR3 is built from 13 residues. Germline CDR1 reads KGHSH; CDR2 reads LQKENI. The V gene lost 3 bases and the J gene lost 7 bases, with 10 bases spanning the gap. Written as DNA, the CDR3 is TGTGCCAGCTCACCGCAGGCAGAAAATGAGCAGTTCTTC. Translating it yields CASSPQAENEQFF.

V gene TRBV28 combines with J gene TRBJ2-2, with 8 bases that match TRBD1. V shed 4 bases and J 7 bases; nucleotides not matched to a gene: 20. The CDR3 is 19 amino acids. The germline V gene encodes CDR1 MDHEN and CDR2 SYDVKM. The CDR3, as DNA: TGTGCCAGCAGTTCTCGCCTCGGCAGGGGGCATCGTATCGGCGGGGAGCTGTTTTTT. It encodes CASSSRLGRGHRIGGELFF.

The table lists this clone with a count of one. The gene calls are TRBV7-8 and TRBJ1-5; perhaps TRBD1 as D (5 bases). The CDR3 is 16 amino acids. Looked up from germline, CDR1 is SGHVS and CDR2 is FQNEAQ. Trimming shortened V by 5 bases and J by 3 bases, and 17 bases separated the two germline ends. CDR3 loop: CASSGRGDTNNQPQHF. The CDR3, as DNA: TGTGCCAGCAGCGGGCGAGGGGATACAAACAATCAGCCCCAGCATTTT.

V and J are TRBV9 and TRBJ2-2, with TRBD2 matching 8 bases. The CDR3 is made up of 16 amino acids. The V gene end was trimmed by 1 base and the J gene end by 3 bases; junction bases not matched to a gene: 5. Germline V CDR1 and CDR2: SGDLS, YYNGEE. CDR3 nucleotides: TGTGCCAGCAGCGTACTTGCGGGAGGAGACACCGGGGAGCTGTTTTTT. Translation gives CASSVLAGGDTGELFF.

The chain links TRBV7-2 to TRBJ2-5; D remains unclear. V shed 2 bases and J shed 0 bases, with 16 bases lying between them. Germline loops: CDR1 SGHTA, CDR2 FQGNSA. The CDR3 spans 17 residues. The CDR3, as DNA: TGTACCAGCAGCTTACAGAGCCGACTGGGTCACCAAGAGACCCAGTACTTC. This gives the protein CTSSLQSRLGHQETQYF.

This chain connects TRBV4-3 to TRBJ2-7; 7 bases are a match to TRBD1. The CDR3 covers 15 residues. The V segment lost 0 bases and the J segment 2 bases; nucleotides outside the gene matches: 4. Germline values: CDR1 LGHNA, CDR2 YSLEER. This CDR3 reads CASSQEWDSPYEQYF. CDR3 DNA sequence: TGCGCCAGCAGCCAAGAATGGGACAGCCCCTACGAGCAGTACTTC.

The CDR3 DNA sequence: TGTGCCACCAGCAGAGATCGTAGCGGGAAGGGCGAGCAGTACTTC. This sequence encodes CATSRDRSGKGEQYF. V is TRBV15 and J is TRBJ2-7; 8 bases match TRBD2. V lost 0 bases and J lost 6; bases outside the gene matches: 7. Germline V lookup: CDR1 LNHNV, CDR2 YYDKDF (reference sequence). The CDR3 contains 15 residues.

This clone is a singleton in its sample. One base away lies a much larger clone, so this may be a sequencing read error. Distinct nucleotide sequences in the sample also encode this CDR3. The chain joins TRBV29-1 to TRBJ2-3, with D perhaps TRBD2 (6 bases). Per the germline V gene, CDR1 is SQVTM and CDR2 is ANQGSEA. This CDR3 region has 14 residues. Here the CDR3 reads CSVVGGMVTDTQYF. The CDR3 DNA follows: TGCAGCGTTGTGGGCGGGATGGTCACAGATACGCAGTACTTT.

This clone was seen at least ten times. The chain couples TRBV6-6 to TRBJ2-1; D may be TRBD2 (6 bases). Germline V gene sequence: CDR1 MNHNY, CDR2 SVGAGI (reference sequence). The CDR3 is 15 residues long. V gave up 11 bases and J gave up 1 base, with 18 bases separating them. The CDR3 nucleotides are TGTGCCCACCGGGCGGAGGGCCGGTCCTACAATGAGCAGTTCTTC. Its translation: CAHRAEGRSYNEQFF.